The sequence of this T cell receptor (beta chain) was determined in a study of blood T cell repertoires in COVID-19. In the study overall: The samples span acute and convalescent COVID-19 from the United States, Italy and Spain. The cDNA or gDNA used as material had been derived from T cells, B-cell-depleted T cells, or PBMCs.

In the original processing: Counts of nucleated cells, estimated from reference gene primer amplification, were obtained. Assay used: immunoSEQ multiplex PCR; TCRdb lists only in-frame clones, some missing. That table supplies the V and J calls and clone size; D and trimming were determined from the DNA. The table shows under 300,000 clones, with more than 80% occurring only once. Germline V gives CDR1 LNHDA, CDR2 SQIVND (reference sequence). The CDR3 has 12 amino acids. Trimming took off 9 bases at V and 7 bases at J, with 12 bases between the two ends. A note on this clone: Other DNA sequences in the sample encode the same CDR3.

The V gene is TRBV19, the J gene TRBJ1-4; D unclear. The TCR originated in a man aged 25-40 years who had recovered from COVID-19. Sequenced material: peripheral blood. The CDR3 sequence is CASSIRGEKLFF. CDR3 bases: TGTGCCAGCAGCATCCGGGGTGAAAAACTGTTTTTT.